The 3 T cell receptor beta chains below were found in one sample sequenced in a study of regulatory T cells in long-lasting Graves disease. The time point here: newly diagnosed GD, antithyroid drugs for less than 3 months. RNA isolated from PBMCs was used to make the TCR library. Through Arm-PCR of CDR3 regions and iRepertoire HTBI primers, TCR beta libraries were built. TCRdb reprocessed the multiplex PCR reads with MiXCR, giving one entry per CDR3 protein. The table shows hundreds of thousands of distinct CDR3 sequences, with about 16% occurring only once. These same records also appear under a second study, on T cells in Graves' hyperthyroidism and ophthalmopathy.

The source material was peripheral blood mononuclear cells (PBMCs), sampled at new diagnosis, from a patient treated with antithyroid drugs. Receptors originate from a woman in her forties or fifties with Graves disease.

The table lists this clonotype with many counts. CDR3 amino acids: CASSLVEEGQPQHF. The CDR3 DNA is TGTGCCAGCAGCTTAGTCGAAGAGGGTCAGCCCCAGCATTTT. The chain links TRBV7-8 to TRBJ1-5; D gene uncertain. The ends were cut back, 1 base at V and 6 bases at J, with 10 bases in the middle. Germline CDR1 reads SGHVS; CDR2 reads FQNEAQ. The length of the CDR3 is 14 residues.

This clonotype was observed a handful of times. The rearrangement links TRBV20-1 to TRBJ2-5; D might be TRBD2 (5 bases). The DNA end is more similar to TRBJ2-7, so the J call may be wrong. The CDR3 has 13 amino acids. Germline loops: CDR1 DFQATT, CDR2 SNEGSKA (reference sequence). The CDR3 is CSAMAGGAYEQYF. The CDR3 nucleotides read TGCAGTGCTATGGCGGGTGGGGCCTACGAGCAGTACTTC.

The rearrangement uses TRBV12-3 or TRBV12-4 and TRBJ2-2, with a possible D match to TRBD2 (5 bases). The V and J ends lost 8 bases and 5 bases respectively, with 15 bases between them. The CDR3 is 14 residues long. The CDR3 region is CASLGPGRTGELFF. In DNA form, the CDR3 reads TGTGCCAGCCTCGGACCGGGGAGAACCGGGGAGCTGTTTTTT.